This T cell receptor beta chain was observed in a study of regulatory and conventional T cells in RAG deficiency. Whole-study results and caveats: Omenn patients showed >85% Treg-Tconv overlap and shorter CDR3 lengths. Omenn syndrome and CID/AS patients had around 100-fold fewer unique Treg TCR beta sequences, versus 9.5 to 10-fold elsewhere. These Omenn syndrome Treg sorts may hold peripherally activated cells instead.

Points on this clone: What it recognizes is unknown.

Trimming at V came to 8 bases and at J to 1 base, leaving 5 bases not matched to a gene. The CDR3 spans 14 residues. Germline CDR1 reads LNHDA; CDR2 reads SQIVND (reference sequence). Genomic DNA came from blood conventional CD4+ T cells gated CD25-low CD127-high. Repertoires were generated with immunoSEQ multiplex PCR, while TCRdb's copy carries only in-frame clones and drops some. The repertoire consists of approximately 28,000 clones, with 90% to 95% occurring once and the leading ten covering under 0.2%. The same data also contributed to another study, on regulatory T cells. That work contributes: The PCR used 52 TRBV and 13 TRBJ primers.

The sequenced material came from CD25- CD4+ T cells sorted from blood. This chain uses TRBV19 with TRBJ1-5, with 7 bases identical to TRBD1. The source of this sequence is a human donor in good health. For the CDR3, the DNA is TGTGCCAGTGGAGTGACAGGGAGCAATCAGCCCCAGCATTTT. Residues: CASGVTGSNQPQHF.